This T cell receptor (beta chain) is from a study of OX40 agonist ivuxolimab in advanced cancers. Study-level background: Under the entry rules, prior anti-PD-1, anti-PD-L1 or anti-CTLA-4 therapy was allowed, and about 40% had some.

V lost 3 bases and J lost 6, with 11 bases in between. Looked up from germline, CDR1 is SGDLS and CDR2 is YYNGEE. The CDR3 has 13 amino acids. The data were produced by immunoSEQ multiplex PCR, yet TCRdb's version contains in-frame clones alone and is incomplete. Among 30,000 to 45,000 clones listed, 88% were seen once. The source material was CD4+ or CD8+ T cells sorted from blood, sampled in a trial of the OX40 agonist ivuxolimab. This TCR came from an adult with an advanced solid tumor such as melanoma, head and neck, liver or kidney cancer. The rearrangement joins TRBV9 to TRBJ2-3, with D uncertain. The CDR3 sequence: CASSATKDDTQYF. The CDR3 coding sequence is TGTGCCAGCAGCGCAACGAAAGATGATACGCAGTATTTT.